The 15 T cell receptor beta chains given below trace back to one sample, sequenced in a study of T cell responses to AZD1222 COVID-19 vaccine. Method: immunoSEQ multiplex PCR; TCRdb's copy keeps in-frame clones and lacks some. This sample yields about 180,000 clones, of which 85% to 90% are seen a single time; 1.5% to 2% belongs to the top ten. This material consisted of peripheral blood, taken on day 0 of AZD1222 vaccination. These receptors were obtained from an adult in good health.

The chain carries TRBV27 and TRBJ1-5; D unresolved. Germline assignment: CDR1 MNHEY and CDR2 SMNVEV (reference sequence). V gave up 2 bases and J gave up 6 bases, with 8 bases separating them. This CDR3 comprises 13 residues. Here the CDR3 reads CASSLRLGQPQHF. CDR3 sequence (DNA): TGTGCCAGCAGTTTACGTTTGGGTCAGCCCCAGCATTTT.

Only one count was recorded for this clone. This sequence joins TRBV5-1 and TRBJ1-2; D is uncertain. The germline V gene has CDR1 SGHRS and CDR2 YFSETQ. V was shortened by 3 bases and J by 0 bases, with 9 bases between the two germline ends. CDR3 length: 14 residues. CDR3 nucleotide sequence: TGCGCCAGCAGCTCGTACGGATCTAACTATGGCTACACCTTC. The encoded protein is CASSSYGSNYGYTF. The variable domain in full, completed from reference TRBV5-1 and TRBJ1-2, reads KAGVTQTPRYLIKTRGQQVTLSCSPISGHRSVSWYQQTPGQGLQFLFEYFSETQRNKGNFPGRFSGRQFSNSRSEMNVSTLELGDSALYLCASSSYGSNYGYTFGSGTRLTVV.

The chain combines TRBV27 with TRBJ1-2; TRBD1 agrees at 7 bases. Germline CDR1 MNHEY, CDR2 SMNVEV (reference sequence). This CDR3 is built from 13 residues. V gave up 4 bases and J gave up 4 bases; unmatched junction bases: 3. CDR3 amino acids: CASSSYRGYGYTF. CDR3 DNA sequence: TGTGCCAGCAGTTCCTACAGGGGCTATGGCTACACCTTC.

The chain recombines TRBV28 with TRBJ1-1; the D is unclear. The CDR3 is 13 residues long. Germline V gene data show CDR1 as MDHEN and CDR2 as SYDVKM. Trimming stripped 5 bases from V and 1 base from J, with 8 bases between. CDR3 amino acids: CASSLMGNTEAFF. For the CDR3, the DNA is TGTGCCAGCAGTCTGATGGGGAACACTGAAGCTTTCTTT.

The gene calls are TRBV14 and TRBJ2-2, with D possibly matching TRBD1 (5 bases). Germline assignment: CDR1 SGHDN and CDR2 FVKESK. Deletions cut 0 bases from V and 5 bases from J, with 10 bases between. The CDR3 length is 15 residues. DNA for the CDR3: TGTGCCAGCAGCCAAGACTCCAGGGTAACCGGGGAGCTGTTTTTT. Encoded protein: CASSQDSRVTGELFF. Filled out from reference TRBV14 and TRBJ2-2, the complete variable domain reads EAGVTQFPSHSVIEKGQTVTLRCDPISGHDNLYWYRRVMGKEIKFLLHFVKESKQDESGMPNNRFLAERTGGTYSTLKVQPAELEDSGVYFCASSQDSRVTGELFFGEGSRLTVL.

The rearrangement links TRBV10-3 to TRBJ2-1; TRBD2 matches 12 bases. Germline CDR1 ENHRY, CDR2 SYGVKD. The CDR3 has 18 amino acids. V lost 0 bases, J lost 6 bases, and 9 bases stayed unmatched. The CDR3 reads CAISESGTSGRSPNEQFF. The CDR3 DNA sequence: TGTGCCATCAGTGAGTCGGGAACTAGCGGGAGGAGCCCCAATGAGCAGTTCTTC.

The chain is built from TRBV28 and TRBJ1-1; D may be TRBD1 (6 bases). Germline-derived CDR1 and CDR2 are MDHEN and SYDVKM. Deletions cut 7 bases from V and 4 bases from J, with 13 bases between. CDR3 length: 13 residues. The DNA for the CDR3 is TGTGCCAGCACCTCACAGGGTATCACTGAAGCTTTCTTT. This sequence encodes CASTSQGITEAFF.

This clone was counted between two and nine times. The chain carries TRBV18 and TRBJ1-5, with 8 bases that match TRBD1. CDR1 and CDR2 from the germline V gene are KGHSH and LQKENI. The CDR3 sequence is 16 residues long. V was pared by 3 bases and J by 4 bases, with 8 bases of the junction left unmatched. The CDR3, as DNA: TGTGCCAGCTCACCCTCTGACAGGGGTCTGAATCAGCCCCAGCATTTT. Translated, it gives CASSPSDRGLNQPQHF.

The chain couples TRBV14 to TRBJ1-6; the D gene is possibly TRBD1 (6 bases). The V gene's germline CDR1 is SGHDN and CDR2 FVKESK. V lost 0 bases and J lost 10, with 19 bases in between. There are 17 residues in the CDR3. The CDR3 region has the DNA TGTGCCAGCAGCCAAGATACAGGGAGTTTCGGGGCCTCACCCCTCCACTTT. It is translated as CASSQDTGSFGASPLHF.

The chain links TRBV27 to TRBJ2-3; D is perhaps TRBD1 (6 bases). The CDR3 has 14 residues. V lost 8 bases and J lost 0, with 12 bases in between. Germline CDR1 and CDR2: MNHEY and SMNVEV (reference sequence). CDR3 residues: CASSTGLSTDTQYF. As DNA, the CDR3 is TGTGCCAGCTCGACAGGTCTTAGCACAGATACGCAGTATTTT.

V is TRBV5-1 and J is TRBJ2-7; 8 nucleotides line up with TRBD2. The CDR3 is made up of 14 amino acids. Germline values: CDR1 SGHRS, CDR2 YFSETQ. V was clipped by 2 bases and J by 5 bases; unmatched bases: 6. Here the CDR3 reads CASSLSGSNNEQYF. The CDR3 DNA sequence: TGCGCCAGCAGCTTAAGCGGGAGTAACAACGAGCAGTACTTC. The full variable domain, rest sourced from reference TRBV5-1 and TRBJ2-7, is KAGVTQTPRYLIKTRGQQVTLSCSPISGHRSVSWYQQTPGQGLQFLFEYFSETQRNKGNFPGRFSGRQFSNSRSEMNVSTLELGDSALYLCASSLSGSNNEQYFGPGTRLTVT.

This clone was recorded a few times. The V and J genes are TRBV18 and TRBJ2-7, with no clear D. Germline V lookup: CDR1 KGHSH, CDR2 LQKENI. Trimming shortened V by 3 bases and J by 0 bases, and 9 bases separated the two germline ends. The CDR3 has 14 amino acids. This chain's CDR3 is CASSPPALSYEQYF. The CDR3, as DNA: TGTGCCAGCTCACCCCCAGCACTCTCCTACGAGCAGTACTTC.

V is TRBV14 and J is TRBJ2-2; tentative D call: TRBD1 (5 bases). From germline, CDR1 is SGHDN and CDR2 FVKESK. This CDR3 has 17 amino acids. V gave up 0 bases and J gave up 2 bases, with 13 bases separating them. This CDR3 is CASSQEGRILNTGELFF. The CDR3 nucleotides read TGTGCCAGCAGCCAAGAGGGGCGGATCCTCAACACCGGGGAGCTGTTTTTT.

This chain connects TRBV5-1 to TRBJ2-1; D gene ambiguous. The V gene lost 1 base and the J gene lost 7 bases, with 12 bases spanning the gap. The CDR3 is made up of 14 amino acids. In germline, CDR1 is SGHRS, CDR2 YFSETQ. The DNA of the CDR3 is TGCGCCAGCAGCTTGACGGCGGCCAGGAATGAGCAGTTCTTC. It translates to CASSLTAARNEQFF.

In regard to this clone: A read error may produce the germline difference seen at one junction end. The rearrangement uses TRBV30 and TRBJ2-2; 7 positions match TRBD2. Germline assignment: CDR1 GTSNPN and CDR2 SVGIG (reference sequence). The CDR3 contains 11 residues. In nucleotides, the CDR3 is TGTGCCGGGAGGGGTCCCGGGGAGCTGTTTTTT. This sequence encodes CAGRGPGELFF. The full variable domain, in which reference TRBV30 and TRBJ2-2 provide the parts outside the CDR3, is SQTIHQWPATLVQPVGSPLSLECTVEGTSNPNLYWYRQAAGRGLQLLFYSVGIGQISSEVPQNLSASRPQDRQFILSSKKLLLSDSGFYLCAGRGPGELFFGEGSRLTVL.